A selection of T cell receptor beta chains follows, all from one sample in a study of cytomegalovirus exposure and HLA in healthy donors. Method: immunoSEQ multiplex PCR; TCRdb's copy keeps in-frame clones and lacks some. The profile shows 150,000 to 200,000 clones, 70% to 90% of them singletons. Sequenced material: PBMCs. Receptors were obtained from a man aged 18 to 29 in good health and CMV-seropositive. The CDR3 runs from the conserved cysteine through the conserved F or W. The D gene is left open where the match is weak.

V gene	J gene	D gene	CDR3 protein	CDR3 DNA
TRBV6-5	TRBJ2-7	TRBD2	CASSYSLAGVYEQYF	TGTGCCAGCAGTTACTCACTAGCGGGGGTCTACGAGCAGTACTTC
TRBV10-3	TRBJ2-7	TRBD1	CAISAGQEILGYEQYF	TGTGCCATCAGTGCTGGACAGGAGATCCTTGGCTACGAGCAGTACTTC
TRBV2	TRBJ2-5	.	CASSESRGSQETQYF	TGTGCCAGCAGTGAATCCCGGGGTAGCCAAGAGACCCAGTACTTC
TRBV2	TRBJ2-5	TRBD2	CASTWGGGGLETQYF	TGTGCCAGCACCTGGGGGGGCGGGGGGCTTGAGACCCAGTACTTC
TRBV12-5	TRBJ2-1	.	CASGGATSYNEQFF	TGTGCTAGTGGGGGGGCGACGTCCTACAATGAGCAGTTCTTC
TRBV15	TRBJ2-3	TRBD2	CATSRAGGTQYF	TGTGCCACCAGCAGAGCGGGAGGTACGCAGTATTTT
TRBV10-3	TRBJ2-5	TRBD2	CATRGSGVQETQYF	TGTGCCACTCGGGGTAGCGGGGTCCAAGAGACCCAGTACTTC
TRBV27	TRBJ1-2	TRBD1	CASSLSMDRGLFGYTF	TGTGCCAGCAGTTTATCCATGGACAGGGGGCTCTTTGGCTACACCTTC
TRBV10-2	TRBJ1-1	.	CASRQGYYTEAFF	TGCGCCAGCAGACAGGGATACTACACTGAAGCTTTCTTT
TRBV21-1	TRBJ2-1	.	CASSLRIMPAMNYNEQFF	TGTGCCAGCTCTCTCAGAATTATGCCCGCAATGAACTACAATGAGCAGTTCTTC
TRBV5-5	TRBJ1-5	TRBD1	CASSLAGGSNQPQHF	TGTGCCAGCAGCTTGGCAGGGGGGAGCAATCAGCCCCAGCATTTT
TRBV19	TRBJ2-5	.	CASSIRDNQETQYF	TGTGCCAGTAGTATCAGAGACAACCAAGAGACCCAGTACTTC
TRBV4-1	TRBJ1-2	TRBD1	CASSQAGQGGGYTF	TGCGCCAGCAGCCAAGCAGGACAGGGGGGTGGCTACACCTTC
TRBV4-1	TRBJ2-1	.	CASSQEMSSYNEQFF	TGCGCCAGCAGCCAAGAGATGAGCTCCTACAATGAGCAGTTCTTC
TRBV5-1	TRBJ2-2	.	CASGEGGPNTGELFF	TGCGCCAGCGGGGAGGGGGGGCCGAACACCGGGGAGCTGTTTTTT
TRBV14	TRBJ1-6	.	CASSQAGIVYNSPLHF	TGTGCCAGCAGCCAGGCGGGCATCGTTTATAATTCACCCCTCCACTTT